This is a list of T cell receptor beta chains from one sample in a study of CD8+ T cells in alopecia areata. Method: immunoSEQ multiplex PCR; TCRdb's copy keeps in-frame clones and lacks some. In the table there are fewer than 250,000 clones, 43% of which are singletons. Sequencing used CD4+ T cells sorted from blood, obtained around week 36, from a patient treated with tofacitinib. These receptors were obtained from a human donor with alopecia areata. The CDR3 runs from the conserved cysteine through the conserved F or W. D genes are given only for firm matches. Only some rows state a clone size, as once, few, many or a class for expanded clones.

J | length | size | D | V | DNA | CDR3
TRBJ2-5 | 15 | NA | TRBD1 | TRBV7-9 | TGTGCCAGCAGCCGGGCAGGGGGTGACCAAGAGACCCAGTACTTC | CASSRAGGDQETQYF
TRBJ1-5 | 13 | NA | NA | TRBV29-1 | TGCAGCGGCGGTTCCGGCTTCAATCAGCCCCAGCATTTT | CSGGSGFNQPQHF
TRBJ1-1 | 15 | few | TRBD1 | TRBV18 | TGTGCCAGCTCACGACGGACAGGGGCGAACACTGAAGCTTTCTTT | CASSRRTGANTEAFF
TRBJ2-3 | 13 | few | NA | TRBV11-2 | TGTGCCAGCAGCTCCCGGACTGCAAATACGCAGTATTTT | CASSSRTANTQYF
TRBJ2-1 | 14 | few | NA | TRBV25-1 | TGTGCCAGCAGGGAGTCCCTAGGGAACAATGAGCAGTTCTTC | CASRESLGNNEQFF
TRBJ1-5 | 14 | NA | NA | TRBV29-1 | TGCAGCGTTGGATCAGGGAGAAGCAATCAGCCCCAGCATTTT | CSVGSGRSNQPQHF
TRBJ2-5 | 13 | NA | NA | TRBV5-1 | TGCGCCAGCAGCTTGGGAGGTGGTGAGGGCCAGTACTTC | CASSLGGGEGQYF
TRBJ2-1 | 13 | few | NA | TRBV7-2 | TGTGCCAGCAAAGCCAATAACAACAATGAGCAGTTCTTC | CASKANNNNEQFF
TRBJ2-1 | 15 | NA | NA | TRBV27 | TGTGCCACCGAACCCAACTGGCGGTCCGACAATGAGCAGTTCTTC | CATEPNWRSDNEQFF
TRBJ2-7 | 15 | NA | TRBD1 | TRBV18 | TGTGCCAGCTCACGGGGACAGGGGGGATCCTCGGACCAGTACTTC | CASSRGQGGSSDQYF
TRBJ2-5 | 13 | NA | NA | TRBV11-2 | TGTGCCAGCAGTTCGACTAGACTAGAGACCCAGTACTTC | CASSSTRLETQYF
TRBJ1-1 | 16 | many | NA | TRBV14 | TGTGCCAGCAGCCAAGATCGAGGGGTCTCGGGCACTGAAGCTTTCTTT | CASSQDRGVSGTEAFF
TRBJ1-1 | 13 | few | NA | TRBV27 | TGTGCCAGCGTGGGACAACGAGGCACTGAAGCTTTCTTT | CASVGQRGTEAFF
TRBJ2-5 | 16 | few | NA | TRBV7-2 | TGTGCCAGCAGCTTAGGATCAGCAGCCCGCCAAGAGACCCAGTACTTC | CASSLGSAARQETQYF
TRBJ2-4 | 18 | NA | NA | TRBV30 | TGTGCCTGGAGCGAACTCCGGTACGTTGAGTTGGCCAAAAACATTCAGTACTTC | CAWSELRYVELAKNIQYF
TRBJ2-7 | 12 | NA | NA | TRBV14 | TGTGCCAGCAGCCAACAGGGCTACGAGCAGTACTTC | CASSQQGYEQYF
TRBJ1-1 | 12 | NA | TRBD1 | TRBV7-2 | TGTGCCAGCAGCCGGGACAGGGTTTTTACTTTCTTT | CASSRDRVFTFF
TRBJ1-2 | 13 | NA | TRBD1 | TRBV5-4 | TGTGCCAGCAGTGTAACAGGGGCCTATGGCTACACCTTC | CASSVTGAYGYTF
TRBJ1-5 | 12 | few | NA | TRBV29-1 | TGCAGCGGCGTGAGGTACCGTCAGCCCCAGCATTTT | CSGVRYRQPQHF
TRBJ2-1 | 13 | NA | NA | TRBV30 | TGTGCCTGGAGTCAGGGACCGTGGGGTGAGCAGTTCTTC | CAWSQGPWGEQFF
TRBJ2-1 | 15 | NA | TRBD1 | TRBV9 | TGTGCCAGCAGCTCCGGGCAGGGGGCTTACAATGAGCAGTTCTTC | CASSSGQGAYNEQFF
TRBJ2-7 | 13 | NA | NA | TRBV2 | TGTGCCAGCAGTGGGACGTCAGCCTACGAGCAGTACTTC | CASSGTSAYEQYF
TRBJ2-7 | 15 | NA | NA | TRBV9 | TGTGCCAGCAGCGTACAAGCTGTAGGAGACTACGAGCAGTACTTC | CASSVQAVGDYEQYF
TRBJ1-4 | 15 | NA | TRBD1 | TRBV29-1 | TGCAGCGTTCGACGGGACAGGGGAGCTAATGAAAAACTGTTTTTT | CSVRRDRGANEKLFF
TRBJ2-5 | 14 | NA | NA | TRBV6-1 | TGTGCCAGCAGTTGGACTCCTTTGGGAGAGACCCAGTACTTC | CASSWTPLGETQYF
TRBJ2-3 | 13 | NA | NA | TRBV30 | TGTGCCTGGAGTAGGCAGCACACAGATACGCAGTATTTT | CAWSRQHTDTQYF
TRBJ1-3 | 15 | few | NA | TRBV14 | TGTGCCAGCAGCCAAGCGGGACACGCTGGAAACACCATATATTTT | CASSQAGHAGNTIYF
TRBJ2-2 | 16 | few | TRBD1 | TRBV11-1 | TGTGCCAGCAGGCCCCGGGACAGGGGGGACACCGGGGAGCTGTTTTTT | CASRPRDRGDTGELFF
TRBJ2-3 | 15 | NA | TRBD1 | TRBV29-1 | TGCAGCTCAAGGGGACAGGGGGCTGGCACAGATACGCAGTATTTT | CSSRGQGAGTDTQYF
TRBJ1-2 | 13 | NA | NA | TRBV7-2 | TGTGCCAGCAGCTCAAGCCGGCGAAATGGCTACACCTTC | CASSSSRRNGYTF
TRBJ2-5 | 14 | NA | TRBD1 | TRBV18 | TGTGCCAGCTCACCACCGACAGGGGAAGAGACCCAGTACTTC | CASSPPTGEETQYF
TRBJ1-5 | 13 | NA | NA | TRBV4-3 | TGCGCCAGCAGCCAAGAGACGGGTCAGCCCCAGCATTTT | CASSQETGQPQHF
TRBJ2-5 | 15 | NA | NA | TRBV12-5 | TGTGCTAGTGGTTTGGGAGTGACAGAGCAAGAGACCCAGTACTTC | CASGLGVTEQETQYF
TRBJ1-2 | 14 | once | TRBD1 | TRBV30 | TGTGCTGCTTATGAGAACAGGGGGGCTTCAGGCTACACCTTC | CAAYENRGASGYTF
TRBJ2-1 | 15 | few | NA | TRBV2 | TGTGCCAGCAGTGTGCAGACAGGAGCCTACAATGAGCAGTTCTTC | CASSVQTGAYNEQFF
TRBJ2-3 | 13 | NA | NA | TRBV27 | TGTGCCAGCAGTGGCCGAAACCGGGATACGCAGTATTTT | CASSGRNRDTQYF
TRBJ1-4 | 13 | NA | NA | TRBV23-1 | TGCGCCAGCAGTCAATCGGGAAGTGAAAAACTGTTTTTT | CASSQSGSEKLFF
TRBJ2-7 | 15 | NA | TRBD1 | TRBV5-6 | TGTGCCAGCAGCTTCAGGGGGCTCACTTCCTACGAGCAGTACTTC | CASSFRGLTSYEQYF
TRBJ2-5 | 14 | NA | TRBD1 | TRBV29-1 | TGCAGCGTTAACCGGGACAGGGTGGAAGAGACCCAGTACTTC | CSVNRDRVEETQYF
TRBJ2-1 | 14 | once | NA | TRBV30 | TGTGCCTGGAGTTGGGGACTGACATACAATGAGCAGTTCTTC | CAWSWGLTYNEQFF
TRBJ1-2 | 13 | NA | NA | TRBV6-6 | TGTGCCAGCAGAACACAGGCGATCGGCGGCTACACCTTC | CASRTQAIGGYTF
TRBJ2-4 | 16 | NA | TRBD1 | TRBV7-2 | TGTGCCAGCAGCTCGAGGGGTGGGACAGTGTCCAACATTCAGTACTTC | CASSSRGGTVSNIQYF
TRBJ2-1 | 14 | NA | TRBD1 | TRBV6-5 | TGTGCCAGCAGGGCCGGGACAGGCGGGGATGAGCAGTTCTTC | CASRAGTGGDEQFF
TRBJ1-5 | 14 | few | NA | TRBV30 | TGTGCCTGGAGTGGATTTGAGGGGAATCAGCCCCAGCATTTT | CAWSGFEGNQPQHF
TRBJ2-5 | 15 | once | TRBD2 | TRBV6-1 | TGTGCCAGCAGTGGGACTAGCGGGAGTACCGAGACCCAGTACTTC | CASSGTSGSTETQYF
TRBJ2-1 | 15 | NA | TRBD2 | TRBV30 | TGTGCCTGGAGTCTAGCGGGACTCAAATACAATGAGCAGTTCTTC | CAWSLAGLKYNEQFF
TRBJ1-2 | 12 | NA | NA | TRBV29-1 | TGCAGCGTCGTACAGGAGAAGGGCGGCTACACCTTC | CSVVQEKGGYTF
TRBJ2-3 | 12 | few | NA | TRBV30 | TGTGCCTGGAGTCCTAGGGGGGATACGCAGTATTTT | CAWSPRGDTQYF
TRBJ1-1 | 13 | NA | NA | TRBV7-9 | TGTGCCAGCAGCTTCGCGACAGACACTGAAGCTTTCTTT | CASSFATDTEAFF
TRBJ1-1 | 13 | NA | NA | TRBV6-5 | TGTGCCAGCAGTTACTCGCAGAACACTGAAGCTTTCTTT | CASSYSQNTEAFF
TRBJ2-3 | 16 | NA | TRBD2 | TRBV10-1 | TGCGCCAGCAGTGATGGACTAGCGGTGCCGACCGATACGCAGTATTTT | CASSDGLAVPTDTQYF